This T cell receptor (gamma chain) appears in the sequencing data of a study of human gamma delta and Vdelta1 T cells. This clone has just a few counts. Its antigen is still unknown. With CATT, TCRdb re-called clones from the PCR reads. The sample records 7,500 to 10,000 gamma-chain clones, around 45% being singletons. Trimming at V came to 1 base and at J to 3 bases, leaving 3 bases not matched to a gene. Germline V gene data show CDR1 as VINAFY and CDR2 as YDVSNSKD. The CDR3 has 13 residues. The chain has TRGV5 and TRGJ1 or TRGJ2. This receptor was identified in a human donor in good health. The sequencing input was Vdelta1 gamma-delta T cells from blood grown in culture (DOT cells). CDR3 nucleotides: TGTGCCACCTGGGACAGCGCTTATTATAAGAAACTCTTT. Its protein is CATWDSAYYKKLF.